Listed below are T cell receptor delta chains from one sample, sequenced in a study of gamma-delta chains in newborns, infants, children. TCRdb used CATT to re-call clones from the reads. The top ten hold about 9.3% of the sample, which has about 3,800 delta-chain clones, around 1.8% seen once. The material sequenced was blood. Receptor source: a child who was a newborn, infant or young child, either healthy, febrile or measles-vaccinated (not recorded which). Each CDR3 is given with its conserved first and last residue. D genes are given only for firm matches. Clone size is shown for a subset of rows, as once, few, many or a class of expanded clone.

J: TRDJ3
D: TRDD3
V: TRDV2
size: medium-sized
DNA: TGTGCCTGTGACCTACTGGGGGATACGTCCTGGGACACCCGACAGATGTTTTTC
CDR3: CACDLLGDTSWDTRQMFF

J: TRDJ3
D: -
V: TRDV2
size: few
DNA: TGTGCCTGTGACTCGTTACTGAGCTCCTGGGACACCCGACAGATGTTTTTC
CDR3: CACDSLLSSWDTRQMFF

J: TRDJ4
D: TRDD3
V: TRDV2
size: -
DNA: TGTGCCTGTGACTCCCTGACTGGGGGATACGCCAGACCCCTGATCTTT
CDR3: CACDSLTGGYARPLIF

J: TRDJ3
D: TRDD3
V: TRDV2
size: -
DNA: TGTGCCTGTGACTCCATACTGGGGGATATGCCCTCCTGGGACACCCGACAGATGTTTTTC
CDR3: CACDSILGDMPSWDTRQMFF

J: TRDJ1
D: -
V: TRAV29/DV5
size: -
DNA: TGTGCAGCGCAACTCCTACGCGGGATACCGGAGGGCGATAAACTTATCTTT
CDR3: CAAQLLRGIPEGDKLIF

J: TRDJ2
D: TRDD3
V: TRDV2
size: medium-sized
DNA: TGTGCCTGTGACTCTCTACTGGGGGAAACTTTGACAGCACAACTCTTCTTT
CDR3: CACDSLLGETLTAQLFF

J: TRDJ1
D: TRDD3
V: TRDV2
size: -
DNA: TGTGCCTGTTACTGGGGGATACGCACCGATAAACTCATCTTT
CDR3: CACYWGIRTDKLIF

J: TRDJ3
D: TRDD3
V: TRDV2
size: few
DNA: TGTGCCTGTGACATTACTGGGGGATACGCCTCCTGGGACACCCGACAGATGTTTTTC
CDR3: CACDITGGYASWDTRQMFF

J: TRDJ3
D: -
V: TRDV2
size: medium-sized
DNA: TGTGCCTGTGACACCTGGGGGCCGACCAGCTCCTGGGACACCCGACAGATGTTTTTC
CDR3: CACDTWGPTSSWDTRQMFF

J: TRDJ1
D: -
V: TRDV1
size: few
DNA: TGTGCTCTTGGGGAACGGTCCCTTCCTACGGGGGGATACGATAAACTCATCTTT
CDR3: CALGERSLPTGGYDKLIF

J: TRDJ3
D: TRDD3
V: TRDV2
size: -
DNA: TGTGCCTGTGACACCTGGGGGATACCGAGCTCCTGGGACACCCGACAGATGTTTTTC
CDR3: CACDTWGIPSSWDTRQMFF

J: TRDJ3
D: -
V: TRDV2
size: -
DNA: TGTGCCTGTGACAGGGGGGCCGAGCGGTACTGGGACACCCGACAGATGTTTTTC
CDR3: CACDRGAERYWDTRQMFF

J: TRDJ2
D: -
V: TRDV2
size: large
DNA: TGTGCCTGTGACACTAAAATAAACCCGACAGCACAACTCTTCTTT
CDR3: CACDTKINPTAQLFF

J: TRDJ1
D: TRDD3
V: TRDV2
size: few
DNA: TGTGCCTGTGACAGTACTGGGGGATATAAACTCATCTTT
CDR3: CACDSTGGYKLIF

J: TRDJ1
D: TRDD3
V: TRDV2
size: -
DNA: TGTGCCTGTGACGTACTGGGGGATACGGACACCGATAAACTCATCTTT
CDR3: CACDVLGDTDTDKLIF

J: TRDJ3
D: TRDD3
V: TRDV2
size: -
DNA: TGTGCCTGTGACACCGTACTGGGGGCCCCCCGAGACTCCTGGGACACCCGACAGATGTTTTTC
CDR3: CACDTVLGAPRDSWDTRQMFF

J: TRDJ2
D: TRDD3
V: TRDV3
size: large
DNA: TGTGCCTTACGGCCTCTGGGGGATAGGTGGTATTTGACAGCACAACTCTTCTTT
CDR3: CALRPLGDRWYLTAQLFF

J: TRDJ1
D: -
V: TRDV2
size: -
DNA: TGTGCCTGTGACACCGTCCAGTACACCGATAAACTCATCTTT
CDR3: CACDTVQYTDKLIF

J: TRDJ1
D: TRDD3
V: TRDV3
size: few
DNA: TGTGCCTTACTGGGGGACACCGATAAACTCATCTTT
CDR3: CALLGDTDKLIF

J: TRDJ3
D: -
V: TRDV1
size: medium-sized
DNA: TGTGCTCTTGGGAGCACAAGCTCCTGGGACACCCGACAGATGTTTTTC
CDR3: CALGSTSSWDTRQMFF

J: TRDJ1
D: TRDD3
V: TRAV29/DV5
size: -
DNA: TGTGCAGCAAGTCTTTCTGGGGGGGAATACACCGATAAACTCATCTTT
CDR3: CAASLSGGEYTDKLIF

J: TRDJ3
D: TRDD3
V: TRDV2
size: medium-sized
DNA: TGTGCCTGTGACACCGGAGGATACGCGGCCTGGGACACCCGACAGATGTTTTTC
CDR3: CACDTGGYAAWDTRQMFF

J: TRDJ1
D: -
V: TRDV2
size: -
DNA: TGTGCCTGTGACTCTTTGGGGCCGAGGGGGAGCCCCGATAAACTCATCTTT
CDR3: CACDSLGPRGSPDKLIF

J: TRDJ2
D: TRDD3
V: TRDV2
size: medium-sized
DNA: TGTGCCTGTGATACTGGGGGATGGCTGGCTTTGACAGCACAACTCTTCTTT
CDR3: CACDTGGWLALTAQLFF

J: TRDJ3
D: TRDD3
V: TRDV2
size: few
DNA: TGTGCCTGTGACACCGTCCGGGGGATACAGTCCTGGGACACCCGACAGATGTTTTTC
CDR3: CACDTVRGIQSWDTRQMFF

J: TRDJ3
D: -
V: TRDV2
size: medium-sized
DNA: TGTGCCTGTGATACCTGGGACACCCGACAGATGTTTTTC
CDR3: CACDTWDTRQMFF

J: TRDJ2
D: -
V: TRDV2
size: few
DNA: TGTGCCTGTGACACAGCGGGGGTTACAGCACAACTCTTCTTT
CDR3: CACDTAGVTAQLFF

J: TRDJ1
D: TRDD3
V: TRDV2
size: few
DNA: TGTGCCTGTGACACCTGGGGGATACGCACCGATAAACTCATCTTT
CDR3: CACDTWGIRTDKLIF

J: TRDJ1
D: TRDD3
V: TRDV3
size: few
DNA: TGTGCCTTTGGGATACGCACCGATAAACTCATCTTT
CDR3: CAFGIRTDKLIF

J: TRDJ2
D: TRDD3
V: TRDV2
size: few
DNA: TGTGCCTGTGACACCGGTGTAGGTCCTACGTTTCTGGGGGAAGCTTTGACAGCACAACTCTTCTTT
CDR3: CACDTGVGPTFLGEALTAQLFF

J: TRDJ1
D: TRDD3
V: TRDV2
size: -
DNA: TGTGCCTGTGACGTACTGGGGGATACTGACACCGATAAACTCATCTTT
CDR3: CACDVLGDTDTDKLIF

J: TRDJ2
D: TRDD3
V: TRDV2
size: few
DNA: TGTGCCTGTGACACCCTGGGGGATACAGGGGCTTTGACAGCACAACTCTTCTTT
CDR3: CACDTLGDTGALTAQLFF

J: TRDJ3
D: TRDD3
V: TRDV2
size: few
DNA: TGTGCCTGTGACACTGGGGGATACGTGGGCTCCTGGGACACCCGACAGATGTTTTTC
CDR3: CACDTGGYVGSWDTRQMFF

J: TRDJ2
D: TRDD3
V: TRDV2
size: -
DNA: TGTGCCTGTGACCCACTATCCGTACTGGGGGATCTAGCGGCACAACTCTTCTTT
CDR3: CACDPLSVLGDLAAQLFF

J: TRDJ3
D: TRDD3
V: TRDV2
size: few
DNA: TGTGCCTGTGACACGCTGGGGGATTCCTCCTGGGACACCCGACAGATGTTTTTC
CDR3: CACDTLGDSSWDTRQMFF

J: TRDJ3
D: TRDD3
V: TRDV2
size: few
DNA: TGTGCCTGTGACCAACTGGGGGAGAGCTCCTGGGACACCCGACAGATGTTTTTC
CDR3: CACDQLGESSWDTRQMFF

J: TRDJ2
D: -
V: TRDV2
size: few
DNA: TGCGCCTGTGACACCTGGGGATTGACAGCACAACTCTTCTTT
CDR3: CACDTWGLTAQLFF

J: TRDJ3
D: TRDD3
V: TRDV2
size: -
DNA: TGTGCCTGTGACGTACTGGGGGATACCACCTGGGACACCCGACAGATGTTTTTC
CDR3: CACDVLGDTTWDTRQMFF

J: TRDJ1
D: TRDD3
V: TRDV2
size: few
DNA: TGTGCCTGTGACACCAGACTGGGGGATCGGTACACCGATAAACTCATCTTT
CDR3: CACDTRLGDRYTDKLIF

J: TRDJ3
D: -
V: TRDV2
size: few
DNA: TGTGCCTGTGACATACTGGGCTCCTGGGACACCCGACAGATGTTTTTC
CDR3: CACDILGSWDTRQMFF

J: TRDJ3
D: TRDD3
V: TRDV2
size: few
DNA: TGTGCCTGTGACACTGGGGGATATCAGGCCTGGGACACCCGACAGATGTTTTTC
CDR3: CACDTGGYQAWDTRQMFF

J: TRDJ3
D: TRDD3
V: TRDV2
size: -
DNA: TGTGCCTGTGACACGTACTGGGGCGGCTCCTGGGACACCCGACAGATGTTTTTC
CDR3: CACDTYWGGSWDTRQMFF

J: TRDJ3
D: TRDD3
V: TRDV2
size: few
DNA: TGTGCCTGTGACACTACTGGGGGATACTCCTGGGACACCCGACAGATGTTTTTC
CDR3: CACDTTGGYSWDTRQMFF

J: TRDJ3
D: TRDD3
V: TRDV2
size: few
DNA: TGTGCCTGTGACACGGGGGATACGAAAAGCTCCTGGGACACCCGACAGATGTTTTTC
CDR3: CACDTGDTKSSWDTRQMFF

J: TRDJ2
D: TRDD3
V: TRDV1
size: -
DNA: TGTGCTCTTGGGGAACTTCCCGACTGGGGGATTTCTTCCGCTTTGACAGCACAACTCTTCTTT
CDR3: CALGELPDWGISSALTAQLFF

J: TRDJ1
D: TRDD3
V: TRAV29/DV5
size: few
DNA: TGTGCAGCAAGCGCCCGTCCTTCTGGGGGGTTCCTGTACACCGATAAACTCATCTTT
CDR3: CAASARPSGGFLYTDKLIF

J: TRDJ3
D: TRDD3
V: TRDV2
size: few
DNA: TGTGCCTGTGACACGGGATACGCGAGCTCCTGGGACACCCGACAGATGTTTTTC
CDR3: CACDTGYASSWDTRQMFF

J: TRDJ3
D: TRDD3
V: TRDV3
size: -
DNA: TGTGCCTTTACGGGGGGATACGCGTTCTGGGACACCCGACAGATGTTTTTC
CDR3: CAFTGGYAFWDTRQMFF

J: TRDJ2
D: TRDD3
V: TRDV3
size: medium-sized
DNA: TGTGCCGTACTGGGGGATTCAGCACAACTCTTCTTT
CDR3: CAVLGDSAQLFF